This passage covers 26 T cell receptor beta chains from one sample sequenced in a study of regulatory T cells in long-lasting Graves disease. Libraries of TCR beta came from iRepertoire HTBI primers plus Arm-PCR of CDR3 regions. TCRdb processed the multiplex PCR reads anew with MiXCR; each CDR3 protein has one entry. This table has a few hundred thousand distinct CDR3 sequences, approximately 25% appearing once. Time point: persistent/refractory GD, antithyroid drugs over 5 years with positive TRAb. Generation of the TCR library employed RNA extracted from PBMCs. This sample comprised peripheral blood mononuclear cells (PBMCs), obtained when the disease was refractory, from a patient treated with antithyroid drugs. Receptors originate from a woman between 40 and 55 years old with Graves disease.

This clonotype was seen a handful of times. The chain combines TRBV10-3 with TRBJ1-2; 8 positions match TRBD1. The CDR3 is 13 amino acids. CDR1 ENHRY and CDR2 SYGVKD come from the germline V gene. The J segment lost 4 bases and the V segment lost 6 bases, leaving 4 bases of the junction unmatched. DNA of the CDR3: TGTGCCATCAGACCCGGACAGGGCTATGGCTACACCTTC. Translating it yields CAIRPGQGYGYTF.

On this clonotype: A much bigger clone sits one base away, suggesting this may be a read error. The chain uses TRBV6-2 or TRBV6-3 and TRBJ2-2, with D uncertain. This CDR3 comprises 16 residues. Trimming removed 7 bases at V and 3 bases at J, with 18 bases between. Germline CDR1 reads MNHEY; CDR2 reads SVGEGT. The CDR3 sequence is CASNEKLTVYTGELFF. The CDR3 DNA follows: TGTGCCAGCAATGAAAAGCTCACAGTGTACACCGGGGAGCTGTTTTTT.

Many counts were recorded for this clonotype. This rearrangement joins TRBV28 to TRBJ2-2; 10 bases align to TRBD1. The CDR3 consists of 15 residues. Germline V gene sequence: CDR1 MDHEN, CDR2 SYDVKM. Trimming cost V 6 bases and J 5 bases; bases outside gene matches: 6. The CDR3 loop reads CASSSGTGETGELFF. The CDR3 nucleotides are TGTGCCAGCAGCTCCGGGACAGGGGAGACCGGGGAGCTGTTTTTT.

This clonotype was observed at least ten times. The chain links TRBV6-1 to TRBJ1-1; 9 bases are shared with TRBD1. Looked up from germline, CDR1 is MNHNS and CDR2 is SASEGT. The CDR3 spans 18 residues. With 4 bases clipped from V and 1 base from J, the junction kept 13 bases outside the gene matches. CDR3 sequence: CASSASGSGQGGNTEAFF. In DNA form, the CDR3 reads TGTGCCAGCAGTGCATCTGGGTCGGGACAGGGAGGGAACACTGAAGCTTTCTTT.

This clonotype was seen many times. This rearrangement joins TRBV28 to TRBJ1-5; tentatively, D is TRBD1 (6 bases). Trimming pared 5 bases from V and 2 bases from J, leaving 10 bases between. This CDR3 has 14 amino acids. Germline loops: CDR1 MDHEN, CDR2 SYDVKM. The CDR3 sequence: CASSIRQGNQPQHF. The CDR3 nucleotides read TGTGCCAGCAGTATCCGACAGGGCAATCAGCCCCAGCATTTT.

In its sample, this clonotype was seen a few times. One end of the junction varies from germline; a read error may be responsible. The CDR3 bases are TGTGCCAGCAAGGAGGCGATGAACTATGGCTGCACCTTC. This translates into CASKEAMNYGCTF. This chain connects TRBV2 to TRBJ1-2; the D is unclear. Germline V gene data show CDR1 as SNHLY and CDR2 as FYNNEI. This CDR3 region has 13 residues.

This clonotype was detected ten times or more. The CDR3, as DNA: TGTGCCAGCAGCGGACAGCCCAATCAGCCCCAGCATTTT. Translating gives CASSGQPNQPQHF. V usage is TRBV6-4 and J usage is TRBJ1-5; maybe TRBD1 (6 bases). The CDR3 consists of 13 residues. Germline V gives CDR1 MRHNA, CDR2 SNTAGT. Trimming removed 6 bases from V and 3 bases from J, with 9 bases in between.

This clonotype has only a few counts. This chain links TRBV19 with TRBJ2-5, with D tentatively TRBD1 or TRBD2 (5 bases each). CDR1 and CDR2 from the germline V gene are LNHDA and SQIVND (reference sequence). The CDR3 length is 12 residues. V lost 9 bases, J lost 5 bases, and 13 bases lay in between. The CDR3 DNA reads TGTGCCAGCTCCAGTTGGGGGGAGACCCAGTACTTC. Amino acid sequence: CASSSWGETQYF.

Ten or more counts support this clonotype. The V and J genes are TRBV28 and TRBJ1-1; D is unresolved. Trimming removed 2 bases from V and 1 base from J, with 5 bases in between. This CDR3 is 13 amino acids long. Germline CDR1 reads MDHEN; CDR2 reads SYDVKM. The CDR3 loop reads CASSLPSNTEAFF. For the CDR3, the DNA is TGTGCCAGCAGTTTACCCTCGAACACTGAAGCTTTCTTT.

This clonotype was observed many times. The chain employs TRBV6-2 or TRBV6-3 and TRBJ2-7, with 9 bases lining up with TRBD2. The CDR3 spans 18 residues. The ends lost 0 bases at V and 4 bases at J; junction bases unmatched: 13. CDR1 is MNHEY and CDR2 is SVGEGT in the germline V gene. Written as DNA, the CDR3 is TGTGCCAGCAGTTACTCGGGTAGCGGGAGATCTGTGTGGTACGAGCAGTACTTC. Translation: CASSYSGSGRSVWYEQYF.

This clonotype was counted ten times or more. The CDR3 DNA is TGTGCCAGCAGCCCAGGGACAGGGGTAATATATGGCTACACCTTC. This codes for CASSPGTGVIYGYTF. The chain couples TRBV11-2 to TRBJ1-2; 10 nucleotides align to TRBD1. The ends lost 5 bases at V and 5 bases at J; junction bases unmatched: 8. The CDR3 loop spans 15 amino acids. Germline V lookup: CDR1 SGHAT, CDR2 FQNNGV.

This clonotype was observed a handful of times. This sequence joins TRBV28 and TRBJ2-3; the match to TRBD2 covers 12 bases. With 7 bases clipped from V and 5 bases from J, the junction kept 7 bases outside the gene matches. Per the germline V gene, CDR1 is MDHEN and CDR2 is SYDVKM. The CDR3 has 15 amino acids. The CDR3 nucleotides are TGTGCCAGCACGTCTAGCGGGAGGGTGTTAGATACGCAGTATTTT. Translated, it gives CASTSSGRVLDTQYF.

This chain connects TRBV6-5 to TRBJ2-7, with D tentatively TRBD1 or TRBD2 (6 bases each). The CDR3 consists of 15 residues. The germline V and J ends were trimmed by 2 bases and 4 bases, with 15 bases remaining between them. Germline-derived CDR1 and CDR2 are MNHEY and SVGAGI. DNA for the CDR3: TGTGCCAGCAGTTACGGTGGAGGGGGAGTTTACGAGCAGTACTTC. Its translation is CASSYGGGGVYEQYF.

The gene calls are TRBV14 and TRBJ2-4; 8 bases are a match to TRBD1. Germline CDR1 SGHDN, CDR2 FVKESK. The CDR3 is 16 amino acids. The junction had 16 bases not matched to a gene; V was cut back by 8 bases and J by 7 bases. This chain's CDR3 is CASESDRGVKANIQYF. CDR3 bases: TGTGCCAGCGAAAGCGACAGGGGAGTGAAGGCGAACATTCAGTACTTC.

This clonotype was detected many times. The chain employs TRBV12-3 or TRBV12-4 and TRBJ1-5; 8 bases align to TRBD1. V lost 5 bases to trimming and J lost 2 bases; unmatched junction nucleotides: 5. CDR3 length equals 15 residues. The CDR3 loop is CASSPGGAGNQPQHF. The CDR3 DNA reads as TGTGCCAGCAGTCCAGGGGGCGCGGGCAATCAGCCCCAGCATTTT.

There are a few counts of this clonotype. The chain recombines TRBV9 with TRBJ2-5, with D hard to call. Trimming removed 0 bases at V and 5 bases at J, with 14 bases between. CDR1 SGDLS and CDR2 YYNGEE come from the germline V gene. The CDR3 totals 15 residues. Here the CDR3 reads CASSVDGRAGETQYF. The DNA of the CDR3 is TGTGCCAGCAGCGTAGACGGTAGGGCCGGGGAGACCCAGTACTTC. The full variable domain, rest sourced from reference TRBV9 and TRBJ2-5, is DSGVTQTPKHLITATGQRVTLRCSPRSGDLSVYWYQQSLDQGLQFLIQYYNGEERAKGNILERFSAQQFPDLHSELNLSSLELGDSALYFCASSVDGRAGETQYFGPGTRLLVL.

The V call is TRBV6-1, the J call TRBJ2-1; D is unclear. This CDR3 region has 16 residues. CDR1 and CDR2 from the germline V gene are MNHNS and SASEGT. V was trimmed by 2 bases and J by 0 bases, leaving 11 bases between them. CDR3 protein: CASSEILGVSYNEQFF. The CDR3 nucleotides are TGTGCCAGCAGTGAAATTTTAGGAGTCTCCTACAATGAGCAGTTCTTC.

The rearrangement joins TRBV29-1 to TRBJ1-6; maybe TRBD1 (5 bases). The V end was cut by 4 bases, the J end by 6 bases, with 10 bases between. There are 13 residues in the CDR3. CDR1 SQVTM and CDR2 ANQGSEA come from the germline V gene. The CDR3 DNA follows: TGCAGCGTTGGGGGGACGTCTAATTCACCCCTCCACTTT. It yields the protein CSVGGTSNSPLHF.

This chain uses TRBV10-3 with TRBJ2-7; a weak D match, TRBD1 (5 bases). From germline, CDR1 is ENHRY and CDR2 SYGVKD. Between the trimmed V and J ends, which lost 6 bases and 4 bases, there was a span of 19 bases. This CDR3 has 15 residues. CDR3 region: CAIRPPMTDNYEQYF. In DNA, the CDR3 is TGTGCCATCAGGCCCCCAATGACAGATAATTACGAGCAGTACTTC.

This clonotype occurred many times. The chain links TRBV6-1 to TRBJ2-7; TRBD1 agrees at 9 bases. J gave up 0 bases and V 4 bases, and 4 bases lay outside the gene matches. Germline CDR1 is MNHNS and CDR2 is SASEGT. This CDR3 has 15 residues. This chain's CDR3 is CASSVDRGGSYEQYF. The CDR3 region has the DNA TGTGCCAGCAGTGTCGACAGGGGGGGCTCCTACGAGCAGTACTTC.

This clonotype showed up many times. The chain couples TRBV28 to TRBJ2-7, with a tentative D call TRBD1 (5 bases). The V end lost 7 bases, the J end lost 4 bases, and 17 bases lay between the germline ends. This CDR3 is 14 amino acids long. Germline V lookup: CDR1 MDHEN, CDR2 SYDVKM. The CDR3 sequence: CASTRQWGKYEQYF. The CDR3, as DNA: TGTGCCAGCACCAGACAGTGGGGAAAATACGAGCAGTACTTC.

This clonotype was seen ten or more times. The V gene is TRBV28, the J gene TRBJ1-4, with 9 nucleotides matching TRBD1. From germline, CDR1 is MDHEN and CDR2 SYDVKM. With 5 bases clipped from V and 6 bases from J, the junction kept 4 bases outside the gene matches. This CDR3 has 14 residues. CDR3 DNA sequence: TGTGCCAGCAGTCGGGACAGGGAAGATGAAAAACTGTTTTTT. This encodes CASSRDREDEKLFF.

This clonotype was recorded a few times. The chain employs TRBV12-3 or TRBV12-4 and TRBJ1-3, with D unclear. This CDR3 comprises 16 residues. The germline V and J ends were trimmed by 3 bases and 2 bases, with 14 bases remaining between them. The CDR3 DNA follows: TGTGCCAGCAGTTTTGCCGGGGTCTCCACTGGAAACACCATATATTTT. Translated: CASSFAGVSTGNTIYF.

The chain is built from TRBV24-1 and TRBJ1-5, with D possibly TRBD1 on 5 matching bases. The V gene lost 3 bases and the J gene lost 0 bases, with 20 bases spanning the gap. The CDR3 is 19 amino acids. The germline CDR1 and CDR2 sequences are KGHDR and SFDVKD. CDR3 region: CATSDPFQRGPYSNQPQHF. In DNA form, the CDR3 reads TGTGCCACCAGTGATCCCTTTCAAAGGGGACCCTATAGCAATCAGCCCCAGCATTTT.

The gene calls are TRBV4-1 and TRBJ1-1; D remains ambiguous. The CDR3 spans 15 residues. CDR1 is MGHRA, CDR2 YSYEKL, per germline. V dropped 0 bases and J dropped 0 bases, with 8 bases sitting between them. This chain's CDR3 is CASSQESLMNTEAFF. The CDR3 nucleotides are TGCGCCAGCAGCCAAGAATCACTAATGAACACTGAAGCTTTCTTT.

This clonotype was seen only a few times. The chain links TRBV3-1 to TRBJ2-7; unclear D gene. The CDR3 runs to 11 residues. The germline V gene has CDR1 LGHDT and CDR2 YNNKEL (reference sequence). V was shortened by 2 bases and J by 5 bases, with 4 bases between the two germline ends. As DNA, the CDR3 is TGTGCCAGCAGCCAATTGAACGAGCAGTACTTC. It encodes CASSQLNEQYF.